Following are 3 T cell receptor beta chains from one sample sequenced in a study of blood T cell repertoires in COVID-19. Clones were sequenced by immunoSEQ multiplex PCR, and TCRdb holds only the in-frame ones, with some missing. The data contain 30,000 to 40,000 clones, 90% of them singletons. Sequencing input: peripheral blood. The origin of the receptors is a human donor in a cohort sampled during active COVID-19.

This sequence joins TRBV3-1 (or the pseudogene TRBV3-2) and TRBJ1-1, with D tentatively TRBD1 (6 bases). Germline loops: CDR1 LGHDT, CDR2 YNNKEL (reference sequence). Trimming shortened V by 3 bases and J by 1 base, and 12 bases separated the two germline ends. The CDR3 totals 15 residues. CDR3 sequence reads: CASSHSLTGNTEAFF. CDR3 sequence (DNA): TGTGCCAGCAGCCACTCTTTGACAGGGAACACTGAAGCTTTCTTT.

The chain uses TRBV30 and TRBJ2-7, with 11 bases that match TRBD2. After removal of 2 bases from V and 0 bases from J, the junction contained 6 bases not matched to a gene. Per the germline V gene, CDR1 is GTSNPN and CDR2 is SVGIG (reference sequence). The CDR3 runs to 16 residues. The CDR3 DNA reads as TGTGCCTGGAGTTTTTCGGGGACTAGCGGCTCCTACGAGCAGTACTTC. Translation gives CAWSFSGTSGSYEQYF.

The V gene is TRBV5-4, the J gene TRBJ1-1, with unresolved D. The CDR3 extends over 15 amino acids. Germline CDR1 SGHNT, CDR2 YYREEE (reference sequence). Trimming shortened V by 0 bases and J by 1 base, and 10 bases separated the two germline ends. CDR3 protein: CASSLVGSGNTEAFF. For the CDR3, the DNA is TGTGCCAGCAGCTTGGTGGGCAGTGGGAACACTGAAGCTTTCTTT.